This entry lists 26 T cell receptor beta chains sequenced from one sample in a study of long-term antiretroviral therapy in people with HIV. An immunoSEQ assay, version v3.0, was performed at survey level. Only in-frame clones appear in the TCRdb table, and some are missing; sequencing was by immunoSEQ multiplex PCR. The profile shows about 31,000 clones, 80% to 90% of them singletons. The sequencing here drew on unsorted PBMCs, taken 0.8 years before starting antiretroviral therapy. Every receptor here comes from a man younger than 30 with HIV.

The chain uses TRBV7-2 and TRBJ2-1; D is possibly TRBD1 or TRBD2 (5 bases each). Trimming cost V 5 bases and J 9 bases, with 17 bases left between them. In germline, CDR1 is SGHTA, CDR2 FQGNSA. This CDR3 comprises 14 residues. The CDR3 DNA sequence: TGTGCCAGCAGCCCCGGGACGGCCTTTAGTGAGCAGTTCTTC. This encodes CASSPGTAFSEQFF.

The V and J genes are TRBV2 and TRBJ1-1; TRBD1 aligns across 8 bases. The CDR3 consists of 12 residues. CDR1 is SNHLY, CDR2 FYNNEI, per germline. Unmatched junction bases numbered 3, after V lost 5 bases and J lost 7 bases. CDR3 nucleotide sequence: TGTGCCAGCAGTCATGGACAGGGTGAAGCTTTCTTT. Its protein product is CASSHGQGEAFF.

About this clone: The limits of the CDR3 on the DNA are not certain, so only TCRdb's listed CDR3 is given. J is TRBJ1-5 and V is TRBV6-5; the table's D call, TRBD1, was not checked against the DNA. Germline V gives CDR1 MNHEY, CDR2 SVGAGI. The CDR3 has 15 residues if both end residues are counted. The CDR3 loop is CASSSSTGPPQPQHF.

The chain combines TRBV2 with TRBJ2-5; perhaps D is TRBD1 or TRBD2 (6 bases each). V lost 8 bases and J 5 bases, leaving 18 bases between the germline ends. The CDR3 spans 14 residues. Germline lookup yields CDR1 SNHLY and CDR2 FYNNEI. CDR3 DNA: TGTGCCAGCGGTGGGAATCGGGGGCCGGAGACCCAGTACTTC. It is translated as CASGGNRGPETQYF. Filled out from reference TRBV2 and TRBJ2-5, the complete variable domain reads EPEVTQTPSHQVTQMGQEVILRCVPISNHLYFYWYRQILGQKVEFLVSFYNNEISEKSEIFDDQFSVERPDGSNFTLKIRSTKLEDSAMYFCASGGNRGPETQYFGPGTRLLVL.

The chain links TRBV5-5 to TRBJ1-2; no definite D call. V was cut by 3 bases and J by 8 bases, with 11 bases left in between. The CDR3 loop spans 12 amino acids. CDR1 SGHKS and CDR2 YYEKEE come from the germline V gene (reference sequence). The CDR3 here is CASSWSVEGYTF. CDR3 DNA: TGTGCCAGCAGCTGGAGCGTGGAGGGCTACACCTTC.

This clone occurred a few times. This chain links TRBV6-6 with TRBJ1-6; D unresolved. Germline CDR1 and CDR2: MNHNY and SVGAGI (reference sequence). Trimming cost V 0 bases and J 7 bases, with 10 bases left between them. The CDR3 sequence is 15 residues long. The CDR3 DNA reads TGTGCCAGCAGTTACTCGAGCGACGGGAATTCACCCCTCCACTTT. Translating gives CASSYSSDGNSPLHF.

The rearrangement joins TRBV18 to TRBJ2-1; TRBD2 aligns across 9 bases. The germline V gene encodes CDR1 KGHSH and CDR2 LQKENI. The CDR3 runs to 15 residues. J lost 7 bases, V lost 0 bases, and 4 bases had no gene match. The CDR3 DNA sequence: TGTGCCAGCTCACCACCCCTAGCGGGAAGGAATGAGCAGTTCTTC. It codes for CASSPPLAGRNEQFF.

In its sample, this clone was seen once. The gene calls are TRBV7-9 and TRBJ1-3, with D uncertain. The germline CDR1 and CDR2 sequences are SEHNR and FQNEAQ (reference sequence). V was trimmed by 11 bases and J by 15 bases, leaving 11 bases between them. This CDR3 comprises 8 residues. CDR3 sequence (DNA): TGTGCCTCGCTGCGGGAATATTTT. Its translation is CASLREYF.

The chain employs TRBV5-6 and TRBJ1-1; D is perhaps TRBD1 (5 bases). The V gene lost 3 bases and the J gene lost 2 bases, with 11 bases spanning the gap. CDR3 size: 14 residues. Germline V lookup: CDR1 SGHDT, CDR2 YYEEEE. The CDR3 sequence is CASSWGTGNTEAFF. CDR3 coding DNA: TGTGCCAGCAGCTGGGGGACGGGAAACACTGAAGCTTTCTTT.

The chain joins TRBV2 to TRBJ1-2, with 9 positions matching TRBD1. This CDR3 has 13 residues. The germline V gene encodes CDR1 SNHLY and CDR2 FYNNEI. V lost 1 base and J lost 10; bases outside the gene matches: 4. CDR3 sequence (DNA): TGTGCCAGCAGTGAAGGCCGGGACAGGGACTACACCTTC. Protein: CASSEGRDRDYTF.

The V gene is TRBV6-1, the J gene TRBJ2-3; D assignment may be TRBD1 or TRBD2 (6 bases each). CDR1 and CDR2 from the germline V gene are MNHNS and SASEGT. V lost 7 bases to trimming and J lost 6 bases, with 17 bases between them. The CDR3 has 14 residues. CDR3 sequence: CASTEGGPVDTQYF. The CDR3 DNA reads TGTGCCAGCACCGAAGGGGGGCCGGTCGATACGCAGTATTTT.

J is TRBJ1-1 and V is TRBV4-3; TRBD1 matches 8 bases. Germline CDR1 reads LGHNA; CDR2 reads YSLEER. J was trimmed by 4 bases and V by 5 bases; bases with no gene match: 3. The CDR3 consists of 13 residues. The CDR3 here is CASSVTGGTEAFF. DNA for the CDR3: TGCGCCAGCAGCGTCACAGGGGGCACTGAAGCTTTCTTT.

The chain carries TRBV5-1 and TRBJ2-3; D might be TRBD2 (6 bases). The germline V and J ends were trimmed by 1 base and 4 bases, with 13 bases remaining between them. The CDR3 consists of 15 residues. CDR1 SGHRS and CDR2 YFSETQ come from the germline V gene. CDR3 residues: CASSLPLAEPDTQYF. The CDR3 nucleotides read TGCGCCAGCAGCTTGCCTTTAGCGGAACCAGATACGCAGTATTTT.

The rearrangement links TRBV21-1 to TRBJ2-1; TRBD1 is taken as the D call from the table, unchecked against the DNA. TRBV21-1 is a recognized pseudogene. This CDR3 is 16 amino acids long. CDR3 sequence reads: CASSNSGTGDVNEQFF. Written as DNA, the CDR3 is TGTGCCAGCAGCAACTCCGGGACAGGGGACGTTAATGAGCAGTTCTTC.

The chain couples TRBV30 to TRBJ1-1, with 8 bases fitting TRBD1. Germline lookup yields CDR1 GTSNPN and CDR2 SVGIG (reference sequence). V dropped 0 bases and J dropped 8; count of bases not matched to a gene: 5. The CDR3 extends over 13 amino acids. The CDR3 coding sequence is TGTGCCTGGAGTGTAGGACAGGGATTCGAAGCTTTCTTT. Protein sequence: CAWSVGQGFEAFF.

In nucleotides, the CDR3 is TGTGCCAGCAGCGTAGACACCGGGGAGCTGTTTTTT. Protein product: CASSVDTGELFF. V and J are TRBV9 and TRBJ2-2; D is undetermined. The CDR3 is 12 amino acids. Germline V CDR1 and CDR2: SGDLS, YYNGEE. V lost 0 bases, J lost 3 bases, and 0 bases lay in between.

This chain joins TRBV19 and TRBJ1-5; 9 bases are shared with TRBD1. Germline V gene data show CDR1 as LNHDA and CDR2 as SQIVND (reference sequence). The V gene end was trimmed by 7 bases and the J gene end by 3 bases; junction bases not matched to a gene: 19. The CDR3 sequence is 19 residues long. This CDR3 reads CASNPFRDREFGHNQPQHF. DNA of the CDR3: TGTGCCAGTAATCCGTTCCGGGACAGGGAATTTGGGCACAATCAGCCCCAGCATTTT.

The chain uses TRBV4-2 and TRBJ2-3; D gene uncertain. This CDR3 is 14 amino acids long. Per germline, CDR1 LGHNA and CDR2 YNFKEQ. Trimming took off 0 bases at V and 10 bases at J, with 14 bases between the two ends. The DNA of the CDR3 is TGTGCCAGCAGCCAAGACGCCAGTATAAGTGCGCAGTATTTT. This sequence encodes CASSQDASISAQYF.

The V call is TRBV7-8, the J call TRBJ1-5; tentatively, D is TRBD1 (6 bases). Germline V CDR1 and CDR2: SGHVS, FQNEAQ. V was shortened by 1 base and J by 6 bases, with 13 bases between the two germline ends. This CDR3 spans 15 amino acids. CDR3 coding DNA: TGTGCCAGCAGCTTAGAACGGGGGCCGAGTCAGCCCCAGCATTTT. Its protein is CASSLERGPSQPQHF.

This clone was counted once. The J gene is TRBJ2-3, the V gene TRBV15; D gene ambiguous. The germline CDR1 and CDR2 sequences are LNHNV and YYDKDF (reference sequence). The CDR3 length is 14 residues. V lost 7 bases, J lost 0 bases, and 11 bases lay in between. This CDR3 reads CATKRDPSTDTQYF. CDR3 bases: TGTGCCACCAAAAGAGATCCTAGCACAGATACGCAGTATTTT.

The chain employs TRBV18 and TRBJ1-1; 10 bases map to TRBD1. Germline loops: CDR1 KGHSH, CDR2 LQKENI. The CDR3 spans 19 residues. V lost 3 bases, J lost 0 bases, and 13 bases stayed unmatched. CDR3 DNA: TGTGCCAGCTCACCCCGCAAGGGGACAGGGGTAGGGTTGAACACTGAAGCTTTCTTT. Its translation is CASSPRKGTGVGLNTEAFF.

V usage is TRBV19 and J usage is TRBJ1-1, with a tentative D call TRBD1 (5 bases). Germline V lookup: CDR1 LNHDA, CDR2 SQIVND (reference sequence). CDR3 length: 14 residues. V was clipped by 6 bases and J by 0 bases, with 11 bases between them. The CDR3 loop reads CASRSPGMNTEAFF. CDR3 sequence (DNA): TGTGCCAGTAGGAGTCCAGGGATGAACACTGAAGCTTTCTTT.

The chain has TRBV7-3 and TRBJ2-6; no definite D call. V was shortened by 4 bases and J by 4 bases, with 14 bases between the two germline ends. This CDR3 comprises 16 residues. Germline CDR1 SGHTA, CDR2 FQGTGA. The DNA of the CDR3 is TGTGCCAGCAGCTCACCTGCCCATACCGGGGCCAACGTCCTGACTTTC. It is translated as CASSSPAHTGANVLTF.

CDR3 sequence (DNA): TGCGCCAGCAGCCGCGGACAGAACACTGAAGCTTTCTTT. Encoded protein: CASSRGQNTEAFF. The chain uses TRBV5-1 and TRBJ1-1, with a possible D match to TRBD1 (5 bases). In germline, CDR1 is SGHRS, CDR2 YFSETQ. CDR3 length: 13 residues. V dropped 4 bases and J dropped 1 base, with 8 bases sitting between them.

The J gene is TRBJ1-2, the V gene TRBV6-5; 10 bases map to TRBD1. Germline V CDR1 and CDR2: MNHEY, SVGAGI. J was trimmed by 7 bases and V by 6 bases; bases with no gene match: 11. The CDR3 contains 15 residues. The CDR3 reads CASRASGTGAGGYTF. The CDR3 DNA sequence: TGTGCCAGCAGGGCCTCCGGGACAGGGGCGGGTGGCTACACCTTC.

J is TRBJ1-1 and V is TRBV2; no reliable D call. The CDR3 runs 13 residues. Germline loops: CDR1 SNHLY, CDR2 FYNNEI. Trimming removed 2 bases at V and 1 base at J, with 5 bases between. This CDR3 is CASSERRNTEAFF. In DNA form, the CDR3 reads TGTGCCAGCAGTGAACGAAGGAACACTGAAGCTTTCTTT.